A single sample is the source of the 20 T cell receptor beta chains below, sequenced in a study of shared clonotypes between healthy human individuals. Here immunoSEQ multiplex PCR was the method, and the copy in TCRdb shows in-frame clones only, minus some. The sample has 490,000 or so clones; around three quarters are singletons. What was sequenced was PBMCs. The receptors stem from a woman in her thirties or forties in good health. Some clones in this sample may be carry-over from other donors' samples.

The rearrangement joins TRBV19 to TRBJ2-1; D is undetermined. Germline V lookup: CDR1 LNHDA, CDR2 SQIVND (reference sequence). The CDR3 is 14 residues long. Deletions cut 5 bases from V and 1 base from J, with 9 bases between. CDR3 nucleotide sequence: TGTGCCAGTAGTTGGGGTACGTCCTACAATGAGCAGTTCTTC. Its protein is CASSWGTSYNEQFF.

The chain recombines TRBV28 with TRBJ2-7; D not resolved. The germline CDR1 and CDR2 sequences are MDHEN and SYDVKM. This CDR3 contains 15 residues. The V and J ends lost 5 bases and 1 base respectively, with 15 bases between them. As DNA, the CDR3 is TGTGCCAGCAGTCCCCCCCAAGCATTTTCCTACGAGCAGTACTTC. Encoded protein: CASSPPQAFSYEQYF.

The sample holds one count of this clone. The chain has TRBV5-5 and TRBJ1-1; TRBD1 might be the D (5 bases). The CDR3 sequence is 16 residues long. V lost 2 bases and J lost 0, with 14 bases in between. CDR1 SGHKS and CDR2 YYEKEE come from the germline V gene (reference sequence). CDR3 residues: CASSFAQGTLNTEAFF. The DNA for the CDR3 is TGTGCCAGCAGCTTTGCCCAAGGGACGCTGAACACTGAAGCTTTCTTT.

This rearrangement joins TRBV28 to TRBJ2-1; tentatively, D is TRBD2 (7 bases). Germline V gene lookup returns CDR1 MDHEN and CDR2 SYDVKM. The CDR3 length is 16 residues. Trimming removed 6 bases at V and 8 bases at J, with 23 bases between. DNA of the CDR3: TGTGCCAGCAGACTGGGGGGGACACACCCTCAGGATGAGCAGTTCTTC. The encoded protein is CASRLGGTHPQDEQFF.

V is TRBV7-9 and J is TRBJ2-7; D might be TRBD1 or TRBD2, each matching 5 bases. Germline V gene sequence: CDR1 SEHNR, CDR2 FQNEAQ (reference sequence). Trimming cost V 3 bases and J 4 bases, with 10 bases left between them. The CDR3 runs to 13 residues. Here the CDR3 reads CASSLGRTYEQYF. CDR3 bases: TGTGCCAGCAGCTTGGGACGGACGTACGAGCAGTACTTC. Variable domain in full (rest from reference TRBV7-9 and TRBJ2-7): DTGVSQNPRHKITKRGQNVTFRCDPISEHNRLYWYRQTLGQGPEFLTYFQNEAQLEKSRLLSDRFSAERPKGSFSTLEIQRTEQGDSAMYLCASSLGRTYEQYFGPGTRLTVT.

The V gene is TRBV9, the J gene TRBJ2-5; D may be TRBD1 (5 bases). The CDR3 is made up of 15 amino acids. Germline V gene lookup returns CDR1 SGDLS and CDR2 YYNGEE. V was trimmed by 0 bases and J by 2 bases, leaving 11 bases between them. The CDR3 nucleotides read TGTGCCAGCAGCGTAGGGGCAGGGCTTCAAGAGACCCAGTACTTC. Translating it yields CASSVGAGLQETQYF.

The chain recombines TRBV5-1 with TRBJ1-2; D is unclear. The CDR3 sequence is 13 residues long. Per germline, CDR1 SGHRS and CDR2 YFSETQ. V was shortened by 4 bases and J by 6 bases, with 13 bases between the two germline ends. Written as DNA, the CDR3 is TGCGCCAGCAGCACTCTGGGGAATGATGGCTACACCTTC. Translation: CASSTLGNDGYTF.

The genes are TRBV2 and TRBJ2-1; D is unclear. CDR3 size: 16 residues. The V gene's germline CDR1 is SNHLY and CDR2 FYNNEI. V lost 6 bases to trimming and J lost 0 bases, with 15 bases between them. For the CDR3, the DNA is TGTGCCAGCAGCTCAAACACACTCAGCTCCTACAATGAGCAGTTCTTC. Amino acids: CASSSNTLSSYNEQFF.

The chain uses TRBV11-2 and TRBJ2-2; maybe TRBD1 (5 bases). The germline V gene encodes CDR1 SGHAT and CDR2 FQNNGV. Between the trimmed V and J ends, which lost 3 bases and 0 bases, there was a span of 11 bases. This CDR3 has 16 residues. CDR3 in DNA: TGTGCCAGCAGCTTTCACCCAGGGACGAACACCGGGGAGCTGTTTTTT. Translating it yields CASSFHPGTNTGELFF. The full variable domain, with the rest looked up from reference TRBV11-2 and TRBJ2-2, is EAGVAQSPRYKIIEKRQSVAFWCNPISGHATLYWYQQILGQGPKLLIQFQNNGVVDDSQLPKDRFSAERLKGVDSTLKIQPAKLEDSAVYLCASSFHPGTNTGELFFGEGSRLTVL.

The chain uses TRBV6-5 and TRBJ1-1; a possible D gene is TRBD1 (5 bases). From germline, CDR1 is MNHEY and CDR2 SVGAGI. There are 14 residues in the CDR3. V was trimmed by 10 bases and J by 1 base, leaving 16 bases between them. The CDR3 DNA reads as TGTGCCACCAACGGGGCAGGAGCGAACACTGAAGCTTTCTTT. This encodes CATNGAGANTEAFF.

The chain recombines TRBV5-1 with TRBJ2-1; D not resolved. There are 16 residues in the CDR3. Trimming stripped 2 bases from V and 0 bases from J, with 12 bases between. Germline CDR1 and CDR2: SGHRS and YFSETQ. The CDR3 sequence is CASSFGDIFSYNEQFF. CDR3 nucleotides: TGCGCCAGCAGCTTTGGTGATATATTCTCCTACAATGAGCAGTTCTTC.

This chain links TRBV27 with TRBJ2-2, with D hard to call. The length of the CDR3 is 15 residues. V was shortened by 5 bases and J by 0 bases, with 10 bases between the two germline ends. The V gene's germline CDR1 is MNHEY and CDR2 SMNVEV (reference sequence). Here the CDR3 DNA reads TGTGCCAGCAGTAAAAGCAGTACGAACACCGGGGAGCTGTTTTTT. Its translation is CASSKSSTNTGELFF.

The CDR3, as DNA: TGTGCCAGCAGTTACTCACAGGGTAACGAGCAGTACTTC. Translation gives CASSYSQGNEQYF. The chain uses TRBV6-6 and TRBJ2-7, with a weak D call TRBD1 (6 bases). Germline V gives CDR1 MNHNY, CDR2 SVGAGI (reference sequence). The CDR3 totals 13 residues. The V end lost 0 bases, the J end lost 5 bases, and 8 bases lay between the germline ends.

The J gene is TRBJ2-2, the V gene TRBV28, with D unclear. The CDR3 totals 15 residues. Trimming left V 3 bases short and J 3 bases short, with 11 bases between. From germline, CDR1 is MDHEN and CDR2 SYDVKM. The CDR3 DNA reads as TGTGCCAGCAGTTTTGGATTTGGGGACACCGGGGAGCTGTTTTTT. Translated: CASSFGFGDTGELFF.

The V gene is TRBV28, the J gene TRBJ1-4, with 9 bases aligning to TRBD1. With 4 bases clipped from V and 5 bases from J, the junction kept 5 bases outside the gene matches. Germline V gene lookup returns CDR1 MDHEN and CDR2 SYDVKM. The CDR3 is 15 residues long. The CDR3 reads CASSSLDRGNEKLFF. The CDR3 bases are TGTGCCAGCAGTTCTCTGGACAGGGGCAATGAAAAACTGTTTTTT.

Concerning this clone itself: In the same sample, other DNA sequences code for this CDR3. The chain links TRBV11-3 to TRBJ2-2, with D perhaps TRBD1 or TRBD2 (5 bases each). Germline lookup yields CDR1 SGHNT and CDR2 YENEEA. The CDR3 extends over 15 amino acids. V lost 1 base to trimming and J lost 2 bases, with 8 bases between them. The chain's CDR3 is CASSLVRGNTGELFF. CDR3 in DNA: TGTGCCAGCAGCTTAGTACGGGGCAACACCGGGGAGCTGTTTTTT. Based on the CDR3 plus reference TRBV11-3 and TRBJ2-2, the full variable domain is EAGVVQSPRYKIIEKKQPVAFWCNPISGHNTLYWYLQNLGQGPELLIRYENEEAVDDSQLPKDRFSAERLKGVDSTLKIQPAELGDSAVYLCASSLVRGNTGELFFGEGSRLTVL.

The chain links TRBV11-2 to TRBJ2-3; 7 bases are shared with TRBD2. Trimming at V came to 2 bases and at J to 2 bases, leaving 7 bases not matched to a gene. This CDR3 comprises 16 residues. CDR1 and CDR2 from the germline V gene are SGHAT and FQNNGV. CDR3: CASSLLGGSVTDTQYF. The CDR3 region has the DNA TGTGCCAGCAGCTTACTTGGCGGGAGTGTCACAGATACGCAGTATTTT.

The chain carries TRBV28 and TRBJ1-5; D uncertain. Trimming shortened V by 2 bases and J by 13 bases, and 18 bases separated the two germline ends. In germline, CDR1 is MDHEN, CDR2 SYDVKM. The CDR3 is made up of 14 amino acids. The CDR3 DNA is TGTGCCAGCAGTTTAAACCGGAACCCCCGTGGTCAGCATTTT. Residues: CASSLNRNPRGQHF.

CDR3 region: CASSAVSRGTDTQYF. CDR3 sequence (DNA): TGCGCCAGCAGTGCAGTGTCGCGGGGCACAGATACGCAGTATTTT. This chain joins TRBV5-1 and TRBJ2-3; possibly TRBD2 for D (5 bases). With 5 bases removed from V and 1 base from J, the gap between germline ends came to 14 bases. This CDR3 spans 15 amino acids. From germline, CDR1 is SGHRS and CDR2 YFSETQ.

V is TRBV5-4 and J is TRBJ1-1; 8 positions match TRBD1. Germline V CDR1 and CDR2: SGHNT, YYREEE (reference sequence). V was pared by 1 base and J by 3 bases, with 5 bases of the junction left unmatched. This CDR3 has 15 amino acids. The CDR3 sequence is CASSLLQGADTEAFF. In DNA, the CDR3 is TGTGCCAGCAGCTTGCTTCAGGGGGCGGACACTGAAGCTTTCTTT. The complete variable domain, with remaining parts taken from reference TRBV5-4 and TRBJ1-1, reads ETGVTQSPTHLIKTRGQQVTLRCSSQSGHNTVSWYQQALGQGPQFIFQYYREEENGRGNFPPRFSGLQFPNYSSELNVNALELDDSALYLCASSLLQGADTEAFFGQGTRLTVV.